The source of this TCR beta chain is a study of blood T cell repertoires in COVID-19. Sequencing was performed with immunoSEQ multiplex PCR; in TCRdb, only in-frame clones are kept and a portion is missing. Of approximately 440,000 clones detected, around 87% appear once; the ten largest clones hold around 0.7%. The V gene end was trimmed by 3 bases and the J gene end by 0 bases; junction bases not matched to a gene: 11. Germline V gene data show CDR1 as ENHRY and CDR2 as SYGVKD. The CDR3 totals 18 residues. This sequence was found in a woman aged 18-35 years who had recovered from COVID-19. The V and J genes are TRBV10-3 and TRBJ1-3, with 7 bases that match TRBD1. Sequenced material: PBMCs or T cells enriched from blood (not recorded which). Written as DNA, the CDR3 is TGTGCCATCAGTGATGTCCACCCGACAGGGCTCTCTGGAAACACCATATATTTT. Amino acids: CAISDVHPTGLSGNTIYF.